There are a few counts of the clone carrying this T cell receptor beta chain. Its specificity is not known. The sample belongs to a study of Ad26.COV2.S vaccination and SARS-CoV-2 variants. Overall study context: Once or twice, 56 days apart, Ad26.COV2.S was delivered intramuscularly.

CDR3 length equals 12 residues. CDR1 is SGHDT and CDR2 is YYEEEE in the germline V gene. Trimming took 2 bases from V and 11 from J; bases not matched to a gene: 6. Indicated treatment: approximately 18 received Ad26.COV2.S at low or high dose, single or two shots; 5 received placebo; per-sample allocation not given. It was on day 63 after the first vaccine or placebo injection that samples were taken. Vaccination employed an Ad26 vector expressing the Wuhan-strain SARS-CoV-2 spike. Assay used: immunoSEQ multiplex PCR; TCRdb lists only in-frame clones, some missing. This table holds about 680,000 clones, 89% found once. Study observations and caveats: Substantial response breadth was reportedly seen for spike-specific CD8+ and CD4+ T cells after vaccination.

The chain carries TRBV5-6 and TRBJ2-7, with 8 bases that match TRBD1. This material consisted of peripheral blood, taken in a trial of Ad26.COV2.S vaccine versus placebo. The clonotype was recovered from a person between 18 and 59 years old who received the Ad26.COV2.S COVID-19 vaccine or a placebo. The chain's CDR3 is CASSLLQGDEYF. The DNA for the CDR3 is TGTGCCAGCAGCTTACTACAGGGGGATGAGTACTTC.